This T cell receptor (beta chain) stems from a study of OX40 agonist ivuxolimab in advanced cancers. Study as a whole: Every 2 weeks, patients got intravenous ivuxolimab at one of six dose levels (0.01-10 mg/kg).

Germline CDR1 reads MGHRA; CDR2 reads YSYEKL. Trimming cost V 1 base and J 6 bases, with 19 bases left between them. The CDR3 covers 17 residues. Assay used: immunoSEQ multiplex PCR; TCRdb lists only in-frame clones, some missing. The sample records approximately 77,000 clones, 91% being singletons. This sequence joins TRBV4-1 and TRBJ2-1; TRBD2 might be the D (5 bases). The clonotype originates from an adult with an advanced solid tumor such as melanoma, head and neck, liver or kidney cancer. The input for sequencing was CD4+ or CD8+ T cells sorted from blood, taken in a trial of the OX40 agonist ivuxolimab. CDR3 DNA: TGCGCCAGCAGCCAAGGACGGGCGGGTTTAAATTCCAATGAGCAGTTCTTC. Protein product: CASSQGRAGLNSNEQFF.